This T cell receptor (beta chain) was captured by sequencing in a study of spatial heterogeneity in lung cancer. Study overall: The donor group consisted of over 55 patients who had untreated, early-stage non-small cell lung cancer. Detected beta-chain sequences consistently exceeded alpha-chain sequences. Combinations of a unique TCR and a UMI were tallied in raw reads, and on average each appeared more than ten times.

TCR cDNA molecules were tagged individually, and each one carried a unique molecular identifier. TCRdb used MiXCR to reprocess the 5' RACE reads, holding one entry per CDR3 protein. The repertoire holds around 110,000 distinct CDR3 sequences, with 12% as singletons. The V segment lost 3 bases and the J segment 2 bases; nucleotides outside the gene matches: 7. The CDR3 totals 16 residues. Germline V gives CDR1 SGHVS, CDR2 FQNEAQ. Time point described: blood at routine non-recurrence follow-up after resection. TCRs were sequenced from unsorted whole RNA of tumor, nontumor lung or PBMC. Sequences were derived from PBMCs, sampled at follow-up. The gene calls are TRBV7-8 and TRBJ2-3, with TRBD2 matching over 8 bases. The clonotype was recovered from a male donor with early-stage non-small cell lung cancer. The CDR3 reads CASSFSSGTLTDTQYF. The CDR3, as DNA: TGTGCCAGCAGCTTTAGTAGCGGGACACTCACAGATACGCAGTATTTT.